This T cell receptor (beta chain) emerged from a study of PD-L1 blockade in urothelial cancer. Study as a whole: Blood samples contained a median about 150,000 T cells.

Comment on this clone: Its target is not known.

Sequenced by immunoSEQ multiplex PCR; TCRdb stores in-frame clones only, minus some. The data show over 100,000 clones, around 85% seen once. Trimming removed 4 bases from V and 7 bases from J; junction bases left unmatched: 9. This CDR3 has 15 amino acids. Germline CDR1 is SGHAT and CDR2 is FQNNGV. The time point: pretreatment peripheral blood. Study-wide results and caveats: The study found that durable-benefit patients expanded tumor-associated blood clones more at 3 weeks.

The sequencing here drew on PBMCs, taken around atezolizumab (anti-PD-L1) treatment. The rearrangement links TRBV11-2 to TRBJ2-4; 8 bases line up with TRBD1. The receptor was isolated from a man aged 45 to 65 with urothelial cancer. The CDR3 here is CASSSGQGWENIQYF. DNA of the CDR3: TGTGCCAGCAGCTCCGGACAGGGCTGGGAGAACATTCAGTACTTC.